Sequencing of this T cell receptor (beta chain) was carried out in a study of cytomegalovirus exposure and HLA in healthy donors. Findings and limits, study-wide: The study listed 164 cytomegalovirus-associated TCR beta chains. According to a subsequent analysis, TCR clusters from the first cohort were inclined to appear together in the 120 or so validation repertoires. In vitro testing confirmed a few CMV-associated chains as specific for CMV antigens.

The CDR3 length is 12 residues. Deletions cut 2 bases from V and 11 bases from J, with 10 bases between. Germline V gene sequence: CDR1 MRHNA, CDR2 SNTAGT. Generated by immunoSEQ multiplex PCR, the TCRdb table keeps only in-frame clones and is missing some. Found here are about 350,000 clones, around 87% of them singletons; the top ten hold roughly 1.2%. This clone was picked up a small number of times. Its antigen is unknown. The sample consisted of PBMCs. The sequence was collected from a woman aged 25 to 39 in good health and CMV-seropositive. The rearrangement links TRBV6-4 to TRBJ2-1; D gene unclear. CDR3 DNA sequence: TGTGCCAGCAGTGACGGTAGGGATAAGCAGTTCTTC. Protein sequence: CASSDGRDKQFF.